What follows are 5 T cell receptor beta chains derived from one specimen sequenced in a study of T cells in Graves' hyperthyroidism and ophthalmopathy. Using RNA transcripts as the source, TCR beta CDR3 regions were amplified. The primer set for the first-round RT-PCR of the TCR CDR3 was HTBI. Each CDR3 protein gets one entry after TCRdb re-called the multiplex PCR reads with MiXCR. The sample carries some 300,000 distinct CDR3 sequences, 16% recorded once. What was sequenced was blood. These receptors all come from a man aged 30 to 45 with Graves' hyperthyroidism.

This chain joins TRBV7-9 and TRBJ1-1; TRBD1 aligns across 7 bases. The CDR3 runs to 18 residues. The junction had 13 bases not matched to a gene; V was cut back by 2 bases and J by 1 base. Germline assignment: CDR1 SEHNR and CDR2 FQNEAQ (reference sequence). The CDR3 loop is CASSLPPIGQAKNTEAFF. CDR3 sequence (DNA): TGTGCCAGCAGCTTACCGCCCATCGGACAGGCAAAGAACACTGAAGCTTTCTTT.

This clonotype occurred many times. The genes are TRBV12-3 or TRBV12-4 and TRBJ1-1; no firm D call. This CDR3 spans 13 amino acids. Trimming shortened V by 11 bases and J by 4 bases, and 17 bases separated the two germline ends. This CDR3 reads CASGPTSGTEAFF. In DNA form, the CDR3 reads TGTGCCTCCGGCCCCACTTCGGGCACTGAAGCTTTCTTT.

This clonotype was observed at least ten times. V gene TRBV11-2 combines with J gene TRBJ2-4, with D perhaps TRBD2 (6 bases). Germline V CDR1 and CDR2: SGHAT, FQNNGV. CDR3 length equals 19 residues. Trimming stripped 5 bases from V and 0 bases from J, with 23 bases between. This CDR3 reads CASSPTPRRATLAKNIQYF. CDR3 DNA: TGTGCCAGCAGCCCGACCCCTCGGAGGGCTACTCTAGCCAAAAACATTCAGTACTTC.

This clonotype was seen many times. The chain uses TRBV12-3 or TRBV12-4 and TRBJ2-1; D gene unclear. The CDR3 has 16 residues. V dropped 7 bases and J dropped 2 bases, with 18 bases sitting between them. The CDR3 loop reads CASTPSPPQTYNEQFF. Written as DNA, the CDR3 is TGTGCCAGCACTCCCTCCCCCCCACAGACCTACAATGAGCAGTTCTTC.

This clonotype was picked up many times. The rearrangement joins TRBV7-2 to TRBJ1-2, with D maybe TRBD1 (6 bases). CDR1 is SGHTA, CDR2 FQGNSA, per germline. Trimming cost V 5 bases and J 6 bases, with 13 bases left between them. The CDR3 sequence is 13 residues long. The CDR3 reads CASSLGQLDGYTF. The DNA for the CDR3 is TGTGCCAGCAGCCTAGGACAGCTCGATGGCTACACCTTC.